This paragraph covers one T cell receptor (beta chain) sequence. Its antigen is still unknown. The data originate from a study of beta chain features in type 1 diabetes. As for the study in general: Healthy donors resembled patients in age, gender and cell yields.

TCRB transcripts that were expressed got sequenced, as all of the isolated RNA had been reverse transcribed. Here immunoSEQ multiplex PCR was the method, and the copy in TCRdb shows in-frame clones only, minus some. The data hold 600,000 or so clones, with around 12% observed a single time. Broader study findings: In all four CD4+ subsets, TCRB CDR3 length was significantly, moderately reduced in type 1 diabetes. It was among patients, rather than healthy donors, that naive, central memory and Treg TCRB repertoires appeared more similar.

The CDR3 runs 14 residues. Per the germline V gene, CDR1 is MDHEN and CDR2 is SYDVKM. Trimming pared 8 bases from V and 4 bases from J, leaving 17 bases between. The sample was naive CD4+ T cells from blood. The rearrangement joins TRBV28 to TRBJ1-2, with D possibly being TRBD1 (5 bases). The TCR was taken from a man younger than 45 with type 1 diabetes. CDR3 loop: CASQAGALGYGYTF. The CDR3 region has the DNA TGTGCCAGCCAAGCTGGGGCCCTGGGCTATGGCTACACCTTC.